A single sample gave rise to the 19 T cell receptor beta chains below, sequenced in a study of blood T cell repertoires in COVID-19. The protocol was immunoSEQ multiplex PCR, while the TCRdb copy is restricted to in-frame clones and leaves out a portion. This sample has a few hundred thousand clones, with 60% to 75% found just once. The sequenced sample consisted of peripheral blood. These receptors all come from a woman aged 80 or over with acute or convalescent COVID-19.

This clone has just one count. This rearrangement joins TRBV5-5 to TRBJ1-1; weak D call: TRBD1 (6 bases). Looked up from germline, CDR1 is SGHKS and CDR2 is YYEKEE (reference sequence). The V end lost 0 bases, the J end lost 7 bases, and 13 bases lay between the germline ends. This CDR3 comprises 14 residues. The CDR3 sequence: CASSLEQGLGEAFF. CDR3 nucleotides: TGTGCCAGCAGCTTGGAACAGGGTCTCGGTGAAGCTTTCTTT.

CDR3 sequence reads: CASSFRGSGRGNEQFF. The CDR3 DNA is TGTGCCAGCAGCTTCCGGGGAAGCGGGAGGGGCAATGAGCAGTTCTTC. J is TRBJ2-1 and V is TRBV11-2; 10 bases are shared with TRBD2. CDR1 is SGHAT and CDR2 is FQNNGV in the germline V gene. CDR3 size: 16 residues. V shed 3 bases and J 6 bases; nucleotides not matched to a gene: 8.

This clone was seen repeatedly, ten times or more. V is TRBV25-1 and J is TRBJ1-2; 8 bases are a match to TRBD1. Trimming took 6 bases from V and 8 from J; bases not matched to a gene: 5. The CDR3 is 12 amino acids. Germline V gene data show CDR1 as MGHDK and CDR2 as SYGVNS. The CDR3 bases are TGTGCCAGCAGCAGGGGGCTTGGCGGCTACACCTTC. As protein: CASSRGLGGYTF.

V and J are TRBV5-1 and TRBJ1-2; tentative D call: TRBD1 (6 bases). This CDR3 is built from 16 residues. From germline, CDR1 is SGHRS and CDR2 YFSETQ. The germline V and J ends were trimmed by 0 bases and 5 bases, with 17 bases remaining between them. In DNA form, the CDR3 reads TGCGCCAGCAGCTTGGGCGGCGGACAGACCTCTTATGGCTACACCTTC. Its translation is CASSLGGGQTSYGYTF.

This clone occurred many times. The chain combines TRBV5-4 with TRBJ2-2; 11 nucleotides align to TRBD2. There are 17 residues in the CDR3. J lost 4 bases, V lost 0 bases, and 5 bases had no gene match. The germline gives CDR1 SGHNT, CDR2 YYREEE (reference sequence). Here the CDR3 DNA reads TGTGCCAGCAGCTTGGATAGGACTAGCGGGCCCACCGGGGAGCTGTTTTTT. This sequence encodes CASSLDRTSGPTGELFF.

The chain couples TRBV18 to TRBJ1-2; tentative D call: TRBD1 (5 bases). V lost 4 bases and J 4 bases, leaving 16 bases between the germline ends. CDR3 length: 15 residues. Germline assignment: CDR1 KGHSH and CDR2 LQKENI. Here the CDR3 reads CASSLGDRQTYGYTF. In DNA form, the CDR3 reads TGTGCCAGCTCACTTGGAGACAGACAGACCTATGGCTACACCTTC.

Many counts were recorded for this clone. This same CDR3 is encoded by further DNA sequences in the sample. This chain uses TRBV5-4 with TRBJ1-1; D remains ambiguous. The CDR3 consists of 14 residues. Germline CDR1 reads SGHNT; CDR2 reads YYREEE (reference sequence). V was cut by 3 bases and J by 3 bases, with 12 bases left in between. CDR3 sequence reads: CASSSRVGDTEAFF. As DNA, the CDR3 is TGTGCCAGCAGCTCACGGGTCGGGGACACTGAAGCTTTCTTT.

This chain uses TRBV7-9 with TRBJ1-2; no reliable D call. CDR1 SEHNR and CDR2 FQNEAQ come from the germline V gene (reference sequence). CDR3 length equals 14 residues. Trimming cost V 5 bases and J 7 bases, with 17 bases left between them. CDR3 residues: CASSPQSQASGYTF. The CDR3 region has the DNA TGTGCCAGCAGCCCCCAGTCCCAGGCCAGTGGCTACACCTTC.

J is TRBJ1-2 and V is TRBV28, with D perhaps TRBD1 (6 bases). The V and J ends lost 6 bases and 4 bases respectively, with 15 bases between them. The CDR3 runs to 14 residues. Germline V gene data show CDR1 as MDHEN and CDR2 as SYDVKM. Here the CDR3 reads CASSSATGIYGYTF. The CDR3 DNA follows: TGTGCCAGCAGCTCTGCAACAGGGATCTATGGCTACACCTTC.

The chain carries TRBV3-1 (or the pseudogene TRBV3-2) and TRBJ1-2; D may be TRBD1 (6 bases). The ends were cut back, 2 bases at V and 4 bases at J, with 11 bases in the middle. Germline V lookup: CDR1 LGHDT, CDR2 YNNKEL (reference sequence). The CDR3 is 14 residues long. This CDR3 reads CASSQIDRFYGYTF. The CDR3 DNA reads TGTGCCAGCAGCCAAATCGACAGGTTCTATGGCTACACCTTC.

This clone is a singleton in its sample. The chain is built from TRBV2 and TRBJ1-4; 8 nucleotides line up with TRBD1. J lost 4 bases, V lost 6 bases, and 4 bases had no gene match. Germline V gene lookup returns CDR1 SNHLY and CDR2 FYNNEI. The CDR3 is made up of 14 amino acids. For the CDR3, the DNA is TGTGCCAGCAGAGGCGACAGGGGTAATGAAAAACTGTTTTTT. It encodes CASRGDRGNEKLFF.

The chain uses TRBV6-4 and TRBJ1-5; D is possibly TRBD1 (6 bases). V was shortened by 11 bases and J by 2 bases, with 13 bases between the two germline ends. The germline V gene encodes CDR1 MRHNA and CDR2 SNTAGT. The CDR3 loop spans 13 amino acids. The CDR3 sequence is CAYGGGRNQPQHF. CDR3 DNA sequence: TGTGCCTATGGGGGGGGGCGCAATCAGCCCCAGCATTTT.

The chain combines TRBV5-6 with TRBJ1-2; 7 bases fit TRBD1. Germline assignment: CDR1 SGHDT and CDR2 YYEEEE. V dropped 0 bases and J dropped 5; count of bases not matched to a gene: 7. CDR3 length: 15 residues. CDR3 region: CASSLVGDRAYGYTF. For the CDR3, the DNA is TGTGCCAGCAGCTTGGTCGGTGACAGGGCGTATGGCTACACCTTC. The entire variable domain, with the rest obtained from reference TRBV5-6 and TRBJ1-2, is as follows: DAGVTQSPTHLIKTRGQQVTLRCSPKSGHDTVSWYQQALGQGPQFIFQYYEEEERQRGNFPDRFSGHQFPNYSSELNVNALLLGDSALYLCASSLVGDRAYGYTFGSGTRLTVV.

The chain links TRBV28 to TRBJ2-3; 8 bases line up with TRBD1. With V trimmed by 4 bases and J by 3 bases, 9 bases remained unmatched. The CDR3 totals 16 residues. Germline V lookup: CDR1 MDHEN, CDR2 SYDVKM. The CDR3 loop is CASSSRGRGHTDTQYF. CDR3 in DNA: TGTGCCAGCAGTTCCCGGGGCAGGGGGCATACAGATACGCAGTATTTT.

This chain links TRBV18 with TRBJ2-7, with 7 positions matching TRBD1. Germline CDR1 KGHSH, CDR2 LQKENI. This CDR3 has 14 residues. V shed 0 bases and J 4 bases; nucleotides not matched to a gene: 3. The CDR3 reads CASSPPSRGYEQYF. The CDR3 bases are TGTGCCAGCTCACCACCGTCCAGGGGGTACGAGCAGTACTTC.

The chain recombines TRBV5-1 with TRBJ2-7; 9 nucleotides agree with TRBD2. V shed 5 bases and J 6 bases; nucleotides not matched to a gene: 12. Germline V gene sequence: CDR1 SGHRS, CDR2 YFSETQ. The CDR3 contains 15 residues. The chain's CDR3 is CASSPRAGGPGEQYF. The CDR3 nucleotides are TGCGCCAGCAGTCCGAGGGCGGGAGGGCCTGGCGAGCAGTACTTC.

CDR3 bases: TGCGCCAGTGCCGTGTCGAGCGGAAACACCATATATTTT. Residues: CASAVSSGNTIYF. The J gene is TRBJ1-3, the V gene TRBV5-1; D is ambiguous. Germline assignment: CDR1 SGHRS and CDR2 YFSETQ. Trimming pared 8 bases from V and 4 bases from J, leaving 13 bases between. The CDR3 spans 13 residues.

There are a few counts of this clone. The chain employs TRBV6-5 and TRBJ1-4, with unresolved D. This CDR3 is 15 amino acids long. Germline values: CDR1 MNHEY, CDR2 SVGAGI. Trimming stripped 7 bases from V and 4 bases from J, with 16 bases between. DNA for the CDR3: TGTGCCAGCAAAACCTATGACACAATTAATGAAAAACTGTTTTTT. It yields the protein CASKTYDTINEKLFF.

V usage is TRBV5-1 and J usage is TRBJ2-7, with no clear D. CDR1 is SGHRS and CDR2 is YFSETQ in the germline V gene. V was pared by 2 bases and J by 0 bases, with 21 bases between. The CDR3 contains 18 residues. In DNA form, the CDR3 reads TGCGCCAGCAGCTTTTCGCCCCCAGCGTCCCCGAGCTCCTACGAGCAGTACTTC. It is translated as CASSFSPPASPSSYEQYF.